This TCR beta chain was captured by sequencing in a study of T cell responses to AZD1222 COVID-19 vaccine. Deletions cut 8 bases from V and 1 base from J, with 23 bases between. CDR1 MGHDK and CDR2 SYGVNS come from the germline V gene. This CDR3 comprises 17 residues. TCRdb's copy holds only in-frame clones and misses some; the assay was immunoSEQ multiplex PCR. The sample records about 99,000 clones, approximately 93% being singletons. Sequences were derived from peripheral blood, sampled 28 days after the second AZD1222 dose. V is TRBV25-1 and J is TRBJ1-1, with TRBD1 as a possible D gene (5 bases). This TCR derives from an adult who received the AZD1222 COVID-19 vaccine. The CDR3 reads CASAPSRAGPWNTEAFF. As DNA, the CDR3 is TGTGCCAGCGCTCCCAGTAGGGCAGGGCCATGGAACACTGAAGCTTTCTTT.